The clone carrying this T cell receptor beta chain was counted ten times or more. The antigen remains undetermined. From the 5' RACE reads, TCRdb called clonotypes with MiXCR, one entry per CDR3 protein. The table records approximately 250,000 distinct CDR3 sequences, approximately 6.8% of them present only once. This sample was included in a study of T cells after yellow fever vaccination. CDR3 size: 13 residues. The V gene lost 0 bases and the J gene lost 8 bases, with 9 bases spanning the gap. Germline CDR1 SGHDT, CDR2 YYEEEE. Study results and limitations: Repertoires sorted by FACS could include abundant clonotypes that are contaminants from the bulk population.

The sample here was CD4+ T cells sorted from PBMCs, taken on the day of the yellow fever booster vaccination. This receptor was obtained from a man aged 25 to 40 who received the YFV17D yellow fever vaccine. The chain recombines TRBV5-6 with TRBJ2-4; D not resolved. CDR3 loop: CASSLGTSDIQYF. Written as DNA, the CDR3 is TGTGCCAGCAGCTTGGGAACGTCTGACATTCAGTACTTC.